The source of this T cell receptor beta chain is a study of blood T cell repertoires in COVID-19. Study as a whole: The study drew acute and convalescent COVID-19 samples from the United States, Italy and Spain. The analysed material was cDNA or gDNA that came from T cells, B-cell-depleted T cells, or PBMCs.

The CDR3 runs 14 residues. Germline V gene data show CDR1 as SGHDT and CDR2 as YYEEEE. V lost 2 bases and J lost 0, with 8 bases in between. As handled by the study authors: Amplification with reference gene primers provided the estimates of nucleated cell counts. Produced via immunoSEQ multiplex PCR; TCRdb's table is partial and in-frame only. D and trimming come from the DNA, and the V and J calls and clone size come from that table. The table includes about 220,000 clones, around 84% detected once. The material sequenced was peripheral blood. The chain uses TRBV5-6 and TRBJ1-2; D is unresolved. The source of this sequence is a man in his forties who had recovered from COVID-19. In nucleotides, the CDR3 is TGTGCCAGCAGCTTATATCCGTCTAACTATGGCTACACCTTC. This translates into CASSLYPSNYGYTF.